Below, one TCR beta chain is given with its context. Original data processing: For nucleated cells, counts were estimated from reference gene primer amplification. Produced via immunoSEQ multiplex PCR; TCRdb's table is partial and in-frame only. V and J calls and clone size follow that table, whereas D and trimming were derived from the DNA. The table records 15,000 to 20,000 clones, about 87% of them present only once. The sample is drawn from a study of blood T cell repertoires in COVID-19. The overall study: Some COVID-19 samples were acute and others convalescent; all came from the United States, Italy and Spain. Sources were T cells, B-cell-depleted T cells, or PBMCs; the material itself was cDNA or gDNA.

Individuals drawn from around 25 US areas were about 18 to 95 years old. Germline CDR1 reads LNHDA; CDR2 reads SQIVND (reference sequence). The length of the CDR3 is 16 residues. V lost 6 bases and J lost 2; bases outside the gene matches: 8. The clonotype comes from a woman aged 30 to 39 who had recovered from COVID-19. The genes are TRBV19 and TRBJ2-1; 9 bases line up with TRBD2. The sample comprised PBMCs or T cells enriched from blood (not recorded which). The CDR3 is CASRFAAGGTYNEQFF. DNA for the CDR3: TGTGCCAGTAGGTTTGCGGCGGGGGGGACCTACAATGAGCAGTTCTTC.